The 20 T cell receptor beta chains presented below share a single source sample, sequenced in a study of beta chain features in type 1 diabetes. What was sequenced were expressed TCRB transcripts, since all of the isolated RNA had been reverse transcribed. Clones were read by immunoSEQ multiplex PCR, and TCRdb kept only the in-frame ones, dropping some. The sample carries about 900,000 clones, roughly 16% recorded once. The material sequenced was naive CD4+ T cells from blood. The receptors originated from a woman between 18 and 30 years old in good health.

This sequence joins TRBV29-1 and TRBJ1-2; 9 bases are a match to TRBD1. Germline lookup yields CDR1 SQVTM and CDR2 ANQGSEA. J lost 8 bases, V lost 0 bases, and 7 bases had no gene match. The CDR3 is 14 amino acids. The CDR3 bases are TGCAGCGTTGAAGATACAGGGGGCGCCCGGGGCTACACCTTC. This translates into CSVEDTGGARGYTF.

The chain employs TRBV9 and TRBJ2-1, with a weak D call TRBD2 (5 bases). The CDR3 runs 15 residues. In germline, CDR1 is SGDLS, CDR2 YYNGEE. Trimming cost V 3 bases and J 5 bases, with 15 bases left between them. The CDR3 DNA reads TGTGCCAGCAGCGCCGGGCTTCATAGCGACAATGAGCAGTTCTTC. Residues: CASSAGLHSDNEQFF.

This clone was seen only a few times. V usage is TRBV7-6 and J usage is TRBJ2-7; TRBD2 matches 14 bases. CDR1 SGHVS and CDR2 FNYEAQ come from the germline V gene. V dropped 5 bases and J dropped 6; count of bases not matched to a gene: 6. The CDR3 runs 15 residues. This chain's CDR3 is CASSTGLAGGLEQYF. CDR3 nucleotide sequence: TGTGCCAGCAGCACTGGACTAGCGGGAGGTCTCGAGCAGTACTTC.

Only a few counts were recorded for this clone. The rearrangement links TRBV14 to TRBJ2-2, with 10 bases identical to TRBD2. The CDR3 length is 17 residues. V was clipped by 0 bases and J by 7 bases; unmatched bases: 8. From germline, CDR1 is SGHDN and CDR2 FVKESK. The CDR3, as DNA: TGTGCCAGCAGCCAAGATCGGGGGACTAGCGTAATCGGGGAGCTGTTTTTT. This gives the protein CASSQDRGTSVIGELFF.

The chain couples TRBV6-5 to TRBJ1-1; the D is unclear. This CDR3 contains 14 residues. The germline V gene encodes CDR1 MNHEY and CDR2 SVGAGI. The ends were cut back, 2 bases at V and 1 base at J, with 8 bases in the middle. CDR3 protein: CASSYRGQNTEAFF. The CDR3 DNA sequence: TGTGCCAGCAGTTACCGTGGCCAGAACACTGAAGCTTTCTTT.

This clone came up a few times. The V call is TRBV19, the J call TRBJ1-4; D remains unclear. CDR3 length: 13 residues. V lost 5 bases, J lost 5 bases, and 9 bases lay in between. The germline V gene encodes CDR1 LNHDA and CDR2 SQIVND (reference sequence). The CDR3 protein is CASSEWRNEKLFF. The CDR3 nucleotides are TGTGCCAGTAGTGAATGGAGGAATGAAAAACTGTTTTTT.

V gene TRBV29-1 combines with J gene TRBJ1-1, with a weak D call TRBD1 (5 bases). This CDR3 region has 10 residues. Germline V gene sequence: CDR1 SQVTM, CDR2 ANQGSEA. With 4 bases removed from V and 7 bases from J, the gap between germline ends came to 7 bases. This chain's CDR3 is CSVGRGEAFF. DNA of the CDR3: TGCAGCGTTGGTAGGGGTGAAGCTTTCTTT.

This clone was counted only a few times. The CDR3 loop is CASTRFSGRREQYF. DNA of the CDR3: TGTGCCAGCACGCGGTTTAGCGGCCGTCGGGAGCAGTACTTC. The V and J genes are TRBV28 and TRBJ2-7; TRBD2 might be the D (6 bases). Trimming cost V 7 bases and J 7 bases, with 20 bases left between them. Germline lookup yields CDR1 MDHEN and CDR2 SYDVKM. CDR3 length: 14 residues.

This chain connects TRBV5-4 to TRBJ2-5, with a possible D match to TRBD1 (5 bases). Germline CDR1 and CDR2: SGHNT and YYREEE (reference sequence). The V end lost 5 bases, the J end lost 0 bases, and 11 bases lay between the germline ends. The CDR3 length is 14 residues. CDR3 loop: CASSSTVNQETQYF. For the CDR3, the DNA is TGTGCCAGCAGTTCGACAGTAAACCAAGAGACCCAGTACTTC.

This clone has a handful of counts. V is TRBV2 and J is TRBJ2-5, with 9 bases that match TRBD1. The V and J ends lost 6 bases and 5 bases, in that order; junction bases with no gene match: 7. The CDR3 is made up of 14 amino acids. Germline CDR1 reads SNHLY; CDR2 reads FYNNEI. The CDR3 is CASRGDRVMETQYF. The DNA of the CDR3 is TGTGCCAGCAGAGGGGACAGGGTAATGGAGACCCAGTACTTC.

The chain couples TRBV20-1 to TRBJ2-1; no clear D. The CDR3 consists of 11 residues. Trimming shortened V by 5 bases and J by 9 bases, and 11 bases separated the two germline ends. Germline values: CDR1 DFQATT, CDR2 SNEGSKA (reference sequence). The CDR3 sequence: CSAPSVGEQFF. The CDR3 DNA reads TGCAGTGCTCCGAGCGTCGGTGAGCAGTTCTTC.

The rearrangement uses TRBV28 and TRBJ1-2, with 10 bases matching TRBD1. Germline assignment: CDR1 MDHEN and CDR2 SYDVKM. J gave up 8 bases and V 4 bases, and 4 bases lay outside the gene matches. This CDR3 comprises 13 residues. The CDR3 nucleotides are TGTGCCAGCAGTTGGGGACAGGGGAGCGGCTACACCTTC. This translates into CASSWGQGSGYTF.

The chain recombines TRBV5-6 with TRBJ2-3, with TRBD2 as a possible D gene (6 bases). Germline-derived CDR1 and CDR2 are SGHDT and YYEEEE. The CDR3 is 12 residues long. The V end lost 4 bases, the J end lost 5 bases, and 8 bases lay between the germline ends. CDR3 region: CASSASVDTQYF. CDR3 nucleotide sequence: TGTGCCAGCAGCGCTAGCGTAGATACGCAGTATTTT.

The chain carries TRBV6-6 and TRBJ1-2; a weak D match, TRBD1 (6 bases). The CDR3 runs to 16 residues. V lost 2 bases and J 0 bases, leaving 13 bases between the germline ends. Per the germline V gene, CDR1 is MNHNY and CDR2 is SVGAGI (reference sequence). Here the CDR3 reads CASSYPQGTPNYGYTF. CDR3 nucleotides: TGTGCCAGCAGTTACCCCCAGGGGACTCCTAACTATGGCTACACCTTC.

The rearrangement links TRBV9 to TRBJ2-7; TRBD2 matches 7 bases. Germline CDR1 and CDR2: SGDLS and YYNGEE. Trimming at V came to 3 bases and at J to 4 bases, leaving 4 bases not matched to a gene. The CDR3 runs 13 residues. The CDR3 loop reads CASSAGLLYEQYF. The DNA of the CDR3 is TGTGCCAGCAGCGCGGGACTATTATACGAGCAGTACTTC.

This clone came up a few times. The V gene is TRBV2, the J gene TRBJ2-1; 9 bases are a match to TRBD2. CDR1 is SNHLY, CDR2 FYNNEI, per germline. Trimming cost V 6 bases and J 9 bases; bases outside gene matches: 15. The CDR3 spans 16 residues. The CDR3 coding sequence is TGTGCCAGCAGGGGGGAACTAGCGGGTACGATCCGTGAGCAGTTCTTC. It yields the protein CASRGELAGTIREQFF.

Here the CDR3 reads CSASREREQFF. DNA of the CDR3: TGCAGTGCTAGCAGGGAGAGGGAGCAGTTCTTC. The V gene is TRBV20-1, the J gene TRBJ2-1; either TRBD1 or TRBD2 may fit D (5 bases each). This CDR3 is built from 11 residues. Germline V CDR1 and CDR2: DFQATT, SNEGSKA (reference sequence). Trimming removed 3 bases from V and 10 bases from J, with 10 bases in between.

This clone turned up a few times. In nucleotides, the CDR3 is TGTGCCAGCTCACCACCTTCCAGCGGGAGGGAGAGCGGGCAGTACTTC. It encodes CASSPPSSGRESGQYF. The V call is TRBV18, the J call TRBJ2-7; TRBD2 matches at 10 bases. Trimming took 0 bases from V and 9 from J; bases not matched to a gene: 11. Per germline, CDR1 KGHSH and CDR2 LQKENI. The CDR3 runs to 16 residues. The full variable domain, its missing parts supplied by reference TRBV18 and TRBJ2-7, is NAGVMQNPRHLVRRRGQEARLRCSPMKGHSHVYWYRQLPEEGLKFMVYLQKENIIDESGMPKERFSAEFPKEGPSILRIQQVVRGDSAAYFCASSPPSSGRESGQYFGPGTRLTVT.

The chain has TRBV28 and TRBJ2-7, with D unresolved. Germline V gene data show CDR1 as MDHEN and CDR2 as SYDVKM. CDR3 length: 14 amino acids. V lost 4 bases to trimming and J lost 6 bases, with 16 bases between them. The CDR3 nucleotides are TGTGCCAGCAGTTCAGTGGAGTTTGTACGCGAGCAGTACTTC. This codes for CASSSVEFVREQYF.

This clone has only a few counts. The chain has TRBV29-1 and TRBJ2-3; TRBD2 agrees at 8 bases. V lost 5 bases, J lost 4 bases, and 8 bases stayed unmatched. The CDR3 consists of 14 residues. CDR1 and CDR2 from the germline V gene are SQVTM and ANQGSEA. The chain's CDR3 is CSVNGGAWSDTQYF. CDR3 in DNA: TGCAGCGTTAACGGGGGGGCCTGGTCAGATACGCAGTATTTT.